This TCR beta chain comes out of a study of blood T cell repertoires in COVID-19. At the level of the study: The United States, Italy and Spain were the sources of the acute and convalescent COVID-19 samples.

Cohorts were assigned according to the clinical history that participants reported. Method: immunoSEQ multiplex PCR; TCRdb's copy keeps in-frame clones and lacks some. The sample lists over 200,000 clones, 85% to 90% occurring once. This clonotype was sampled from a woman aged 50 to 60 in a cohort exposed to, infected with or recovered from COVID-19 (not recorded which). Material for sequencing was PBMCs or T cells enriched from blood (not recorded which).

The CDR3 DNA reads as TGTGCCAGCAGCGCCATTACTAGCGGGGGGACAGATACGCAGTATTTT. It translates to CASSAITSGGTDTQYF. The gene calls are TRBV9 and TRBJ2-3; 12 positions agree with TRBD2. The CDR3 spans 16 residues. The germline V gene encodes CDR1 SGDLS and CDR2 YYNGEE. Trimming cost V 3 bases and J 3 bases; bases outside gene matches: 5. The entire variable domain, with the rest obtained from reference TRBV9 and TRBJ2-3, is as follows: DSGVTQTPKHLITATGQRVTLRCSPRSGDLSVYWYQQSLDQGLQFLIQYYNGEERAKGNILERFSAQQFPDLHSELNLSSLELGDSALYFCASSAITSGGTDTQYFGPGTRLTVL.